The entry that follows covers one T cell receptor (beta chain) sequence. Its cognate antigen is unknown. These data are taken from a study of shared clonotypes between healthy human individuals. Overall study results and limits: Investigators collected only blood, and repertoires in tissues likely differ. The donor pool, a small one, limited the genetic and exposure-history diversity represented.

Assay execution took place at the deep level. The protocol was immunoSEQ multiplex PCR, while the TCRdb copy is restricted to in-frame clones and leaves out a portion. The sample carries 180,000 or so clones, 90% to 95% recorded once. Germline values: CDR1 MRHNA, CDR2 SNTAGT. The CDR3 totals 15 residues. V was pared by 2 bases and J by 7 bases, with 8 bases of the junction left unmatched. Every donor was a Caucasian adult from Nashville, Tennessee. The sequence was collected from a young woman in good health. Source material: naive CD4+ T cells sorted from blood. Subset described: CD45RA+ positively selected. This sequence joins TRBV6-4 and TRBJ2-1, with TRBD2 identical over 7 bases. CDR3 DNA sequence: TGTGCCAGCAGTGACAAGCCTAGCGGCAAGAATGAGCAGTTCTTC. Translation gives CASSDKPSGKNEQFF.